Below, one TCR beta chain is given with its context. This record comes from a study of blood T cell repertoires in COVID-19. This CDR3 region has 17 residues. Germline CDR1 LNHDA, CDR2 SQIVND (reference sequence). The ends lost 7 bases at V and 1 base at J; junction bases unmatched: 9. Generated by immunoSEQ multiplex PCR, the TCRdb table keeps only in-frame clones and is missing some. The repertoire holds more than 250,000 clones, approximately 82% seen once, with about 5% in the top ten. The origin of this receptor is a man aged 35 to 55 who had been exposed to COVID-19. V is TRBV19 and J is TRBJ1-4; 10 positions agree with TRBD1. The sequenced material came from PBMCs or T cells enriched from blood (not recorded which). The chain's CDR3 is CASNGDRGYGTNEKLFF. The CDR3 DNA reads as TGTGCCAGTAATGGGGACAGGGGTTACGGAACTAATGAAAAACTGTTTTTT.